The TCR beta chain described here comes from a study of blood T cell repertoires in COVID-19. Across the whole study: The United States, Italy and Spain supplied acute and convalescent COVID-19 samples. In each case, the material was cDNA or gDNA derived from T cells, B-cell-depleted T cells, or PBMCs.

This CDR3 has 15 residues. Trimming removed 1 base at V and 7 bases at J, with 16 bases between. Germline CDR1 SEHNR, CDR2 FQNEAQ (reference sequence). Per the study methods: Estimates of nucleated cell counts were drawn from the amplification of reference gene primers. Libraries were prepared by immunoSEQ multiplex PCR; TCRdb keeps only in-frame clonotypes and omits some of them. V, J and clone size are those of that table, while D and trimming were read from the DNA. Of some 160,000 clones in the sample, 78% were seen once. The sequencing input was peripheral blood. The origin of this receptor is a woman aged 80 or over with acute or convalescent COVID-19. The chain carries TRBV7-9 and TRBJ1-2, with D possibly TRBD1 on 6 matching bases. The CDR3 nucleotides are TGTGCCAGCAGCTTAGACCTCGGGGCAGGGGTTGGCTACACCTTC. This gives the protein CASSLDLGAGVGYTF.